This passage covers 9 T cell receptor beta chains from one sample sequenced in a study of cytomegalovirus exposure and HLA in healthy donors. It was with 60 Vbeta and 13 Jbeta primers that the PCR ran. Libraries were prepared by immunoSEQ multiplex PCR; TCRdb keeps only in-frame clonotypes and omits some of them. The sample holds roughly 130,000 clones, over 60% seen once. The sample consisted of PBMCs. These receptors originate from a man aged 18 to 29 in good health and CMV-seronegative.

Only one count was recorded for this clone. The genes are TRBV7-9 and TRBJ1-1, with 12 bases identical to TRBD1. Looked up from germline, CDR1 is SEHNR and CDR2 is FQNEAQ (reference sequence). With V trimmed by 4 bases and J by 4 bases, 7 bases remained unmatched. The CDR3 is 16 amino acids. The CDR3 region has the DNA TGTGCCAGCAGCTCGGGACAGGGGGCTCAGGCCACTGAAGCTTTCTTT. Protein: CASSSGQGAQATEAFF.

The J gene is TRBJ1-4, the V gene TRBV28, with 8 nucleotides matching TRBD1. Germline V gene lookup returns CDR1 MDHEN and CDR2 SYDVKM. Trimming at V came to 5 bases and at J to 12 bases, leaving 8 bases not matched to a gene. This CDR3 has 13 amino acids. CDR3: CASSGQGRVELFF. CDR3 nucleotide sequence: TGTGCCAGCAGTGGACAGGGTCGGGTGGAACTGTTTTTT.

This clone was observed a handful of times. This rearrangement joins TRBV6-6 to TRBJ2-7; unclear D gene. The V gene lost 5 bases and the J gene lost 3 bases, with 8 bases spanning the gap. Germline values: CDR1 MNHNY, CDR2 SVGAGI (reference sequence). The CDR3 runs 12 residues. CDR3 protein: CASSQYHYEQYF. CDR3 in DNA: TGTGCCAGCAGTCAGTACCACTACGAGCAGTACTTC.

CDR3 sequence reads: CAWSRTGFEQYF. The CDR3 coding sequence is TGTGCCTGGAGCAGGACAGGGTTTGAGCAGTACTTC. The V call is TRBV30, the J call TRBJ2-5, with 8 nucleotides matching TRBD1. The germline CDR1 and CDR2 sequences are GTSNPN and SVGIG (reference sequence). The CDR3 consists of 12 residues. V gave up 3 bases and J gave up 11 bases; unmatched junction bases: 8.

This chain connects TRBV19 to TRBJ2-7, with D maybe TRBD1 (6 bases). Germline V gives CDR1 LNHDA, CDR2 SQIVND (reference sequence). The CDR3 loop spans 16 amino acids. Trimming stripped 5 bases from V and 5 bases from J, with 22 bases between. Here the CDR3 DNA reads TGTGCCAGTAGTCCCCGGACGAGGGGGAGAATCCACGAGCAGTACTTC. Protein sequence: CASSPRTRGRIHEQYF.

V gene TRBV7-8 combines with J gene TRBJ2-3; TRBD1 aligns across 7 bases. Germline V gene data show CDR1 as SGHVS and CDR2 as FQNEAQ. CDR3 length: 15 amino acids. Trimming removed 4 bases from V and 2 bases from J; junction bases left unmatched: 6. CDR3 nucleotide sequence: TGTGCCAGCAGCTCGAACAGGGGACCCACAGATACGCAGTATTTT. This translates into CASSSNRGPTDTQYF.

The J gene is TRBJ2-1, the V gene TRBV6-6; a possible D gene is TRBD2 (6 bases). Germline V gene data show CDR1 as MNHNY and CDR2 as SVGAGI (reference sequence). The CDR3 sequence is 14 residues long. The ends were cut back, 6 bases at V and 4 bases at J, with 13 bases in the middle. CDR3 sequence: CASRPGEVYNEQFF. Written as DNA, the CDR3 is TGTGCCAGCAGACCGGGGGAAGTTTACAATGAGCAGTTCTTC.

This chain links TRBV18 with TRBJ2-7; 7 nucleotides match TRBD1. The CDR3 has 15 amino acids. V lost 4 bases and J lost 3; bases outside the gene matches: 9. CDR1 KGHSH and CDR2 LQKENI come from the germline V gene. The CDR3 region has the DNA TGTGCCAGCTCACGAGGAACGGGACAGAGCTACGAGCAGTACGTC. Amino acid sequence: CASSRGTGQSYEQYV.

In this sample, this clone turned up once. The genes are TRBV5-1 and TRBJ2-1; 8 nucleotides align to TRBD2. The length of the CDR3 is 15 residues. In germline, CDR1 is SGHRS, CDR2 YFSETQ. V trimming: 2 bases; J trimming: 2 bases; junction bases outside the gene matches: 3. The CDR3 protein is CASSLLAETYNEQFF. The CDR3 DNA reads as TGCGCCAGCAGCTTACTAGCGGAGACCTACAATGAGCAGTTCTTC.